The sequence of this T cell receptor (beta chain) was determined in a study of beta chain features in type 1 diabetes. Every isolated RNA sample was fully reverse transcribed, so sequencing captured expressed TCRB transcripts. Produced via immunoSEQ multiplex PCR; TCRdb's table is partial and in-frame only. The sample consists of 680,000 or so clones, roughly 12% of them appearing once. General study points: Type 1 diabetes patients had TCRB CDR3s that were shorter (moderately but significantly so) in all four CD4+ subsets. It was not settled here whether HLA type affects TCRB rearrangement. A possible short-template PCR bias applies equally to patients and controls.

One heparinised draw of blood, averaging roughly 110 mL, came from each donor. Populations obtained by sorting all exceeded 95% purity. The sample holds a few counts of this clone. Its target is not known. Deletions cut 1 base from V and 4 bases from J, with 11 bases between. The CDR3 contains 14 residues. Germline loops: CDR1 SGHNT, CDR2 YYREEE (reference sequence). The source is a man aged 18 to 35 with type 1 diabetes. V usage is TRBV5-4 and J usage is TRBJ1-1; the D gene is possibly TRBD1 (6 bases). Source material: naive CD4+ T cells from blood. CDR3 nucleotides: TGTGCCAGCAGCTTGACAGGGAAGCTCACTGAAGCTTTCTTT. It yields the protein CASSLTGKLTEAFF.